This section outlines one TCR beta chain sequence together with its context. The data were obtained in a study of blood T cell repertoires in COVID-19. Overall study context: From T cells, B-cell-depleted T cells, or PBMCs came the material, which was cDNA or gDNA.

Sequencing was performed with immunoSEQ multiplex PCR; in TCRdb, only in-frame clones are kept and a portion is missing. The sample has under 300,000 clones; roughly 80% are singletons. Trimming cost V 3 bases and J 2 bases, with 10 bases left between them. Germline CDR1 SGHKS, CDR2 YYEKEE (reference sequence). This CDR3 is 14 amino acids long. The sequenced sample was peripheral blood. This TCR was sampled from a woman aged 80 or over with acute or convalescent COVID-19. This chain joins TRBV5-5 and TRBJ2-3, with D uncertain. The CDR3 loop is CASSSLLFTDTQYF. The CDR3 region has the DNA TGTGCCAGCAGCTCCCTACTGTTCACAGATACGCAGTATTTT. The complete variable domain, with remaining parts taken from reference TRBV5-5 and TRBJ2-3, reads DAGVTQSPTHLIKTRGQQVTLRCSPISGHKSVSWYQQVLGQGPQFIFQYYEKEERGRGNFPDRFSARQFPNYSSELNVNALLLGDSALYLCASSSLLFTDTQYFGPGTRLTVL.